These 19 T cell receptor beta chains were all obtained from the same sample, sequenced in a study of response to subunit inactivated influenza vaccine. TCRdb re-called the RT-PCR reads with MiXCR, one entry per CDR3 protein. Counted here are just under 550,000 distinct CDR3 sequences, under 30% occurring once; the ten biggest clones make up about 2.8%. The same data also went into a second study, on T cells expressing NK-cell markers. According to that study: The cDNA for TCR beta came from 5'RACE template switching with UMIs.

Sequenced here: CD4+ T cells sorted from PBMCs, sampled approximately 13 days after vaccination. The receptors shown here come from a man aged 45-60 years who received an inactivated influenza vaccine.

This clonotype was seen a handful of times. The chain has TRBV4-1 and TRBJ1-5, with D perhaps TRBD1 (5 bases). The germline V and J ends were trimmed by 1 base and 7 bases, with 23 bases remaining between them. Germline V gene lookup returns CDR1 MGHRA and CDR2 YSYEKL. The CDR3 runs to 18 residues. CDR3 nucleotides: TGCGCCAGCAGCCAAGCGGCGCCAGGGTTGAGTCGCAGCCAGCCCCAGCATTTT. It translates to CASSQAAPGLSRSQPQHF.

This clonotype was observed a few times. The chain links TRBV7-6 to TRBJ2-2; 10 bases align to TRBD2. Germline V gene data show CDR1 as SGHVS and CDR2 as FNYEAQ. This CDR3 has 16 residues. The V segment lost 2 bases and the J segment 2 bases; nucleotides outside the gene matches: 2. CDR3 region: CASSLLAGVNTGELFF. The CDR3 nucleotides are TGTGCCAGCAGCTTACTAGCGGGAGTTAACACCGGGGAGCTGTTTTTT.

This clonotype was seen a few times. This chain uses TRBV4-3 with TRBJ2-5; the D call may be TRBD1 or TRBD2 (5 bases each). Between the trimmed V and J ends, which lost 1 base and 5 bases, there was a span of 14 bases. This CDR3 contains 15 residues. Germline assignment: CDR1 LGHNA and CDR2 YSLEER. The CDR3 DNA follows: TGCGCCAGCAGCCAAGCGAGATGGGGGACGGAGACCCAGTACTTC. It codes for CASSQARWGTETQYF.

This clonotype was detected many times. V and J are TRBV5-1 and TRBJ2-3, with 7 bases identical to TRBD2. Germline CDR1 reads SGHRS; CDR2 reads YFSETQ. The CDR3 totals 15 residues. Germline trimming cut 0 bases from V and 5 bases from J; bases unmatched to any gene: 6. DNA of the CDR3: TGCGCCAGCAGCTTGGAGGGACTAACGGGAGATACGCAGTATTTT. Translation: CASSLEGLTGDTQYF.

The chain employs TRBV9 and TRBJ1-1; tentatively, D is TRBD1 (6 bases). CDR3 length equals 14 residues. Germline CDR1 is SGDLS and CDR2 is YYNGEE. V was pared by 1 base and J by 3 bases, with 10 bases between. CDR3 protein: CASSVSRGDTEAFF. The DNA for the CDR3 is TGTGCCAGCAGCGTATCCAGGGGCGACACTGAAGCTTTCTTT.

This clonotype was observed a few times. The V and J genes are TRBV6-5 and TRBJ2-7; 7 bases map to TRBD1. The germline gives CDR1 MNHEY, CDR2 SVGAGI. V lost 2 bases to trimming and J lost 4 bases; unmatched junction nucleotides: 5. The CDR3 has 14 amino acids. The CDR3 spells CASSYGTAKYEQYF. The CDR3 nucleotides are TGTGCCAGCAGTTACGGGACAGCCAAGTACGAGCAGTACTTC.

The chain recombines TRBV6-1 with TRBJ1-1, with 9 bases fitting TRBD1. There are 17 residues in the CDR3. J was trimmed by 1 base and V by 6 bases; bases with no gene match: 12. Per the germline V gene, CDR1 is MNHNS and CDR2 is SASEGT. CDR3 sequence: CASRIKGTGRENTEAFF. The CDR3, as DNA: TGTGCCAGCAGAATAAAAGGGACAGGGAGGGAGAACACTGAAGCTTTCTTT.

This clonotype showed up many times. This rearrangement joins TRBV10-3 to TRBJ1-2; 8 nucleotides match TRBD1. Trimming cost V 7 bases and J 4 bases; bases outside gene matches: 8. The germline gives CDR1 ENHRY, CDR2 SYGVKD. This CDR3 comprises 14 residues. The CDR3 here is CAIKDTGGSYGYTF. The CDR3 nucleotides are TGTGCCATCAAGGATACAGGGGGTTCCTATGGCTACACCTTC.

A few counts support this clonotype. This rearrangement joins TRBV29-1 to TRBJ2-3, with D unclear. The CDR3 consists of 14 residues. From germline, CDR1 is SQVTM and CDR2 ANQGSEA. Trimming left V 1 base short and J 1 base short, with 9 bases between. The CDR3 DNA is TGCAGCGTTGAAGGGAAGTTGGGCACAGATACGCAGTATTTT. Its protein is CSVEGKLGTDTQYF.

The rearrangement joins TRBV30 to TRBJ2-2; TRBD2 might be the D (5 bases). The CDR3 contains 12 residues. CDR1 GTSNPN and CDR2 SVGIG come from the germline V gene (reference sequence). Between the trimmed V and J ends, which lost 2 bases and 7 bases, there was a span of 8 bases. CDR3 sequence: CAWSRGRGELFF. CDR3 nucleotides: TGTGCCTGGAGTCGAGGGCGCGGGGAGCTGTTTTTT. The full variable domain, completed using reference TRBV30 and TRBJ2-2, is SQTIHQWPATLVQPVGSPLSLECTVEGTSNPNLYWYRQAAGRGLQLLFYSVGIGQISSEVPQNLSASRPQDRQFILSSKKLLLSDSGFYLCAWSRGRGELFFGEGSRLTVL.

The V call is TRBV7-9, the J call TRBJ1-1, with 7 bases fitting TRBD1. The V segment lost 8 bases and the J segment 6 bases; nucleotides outside the gene matches: 6. CDR3 length: 12 residues. Germline lookup yields CDR1 SEHNR and CDR2 FQNEAQ (reference sequence). Here the CDR3 reads CASRQGMAEAFF. Here the CDR3 DNA reads TGTGCCAGCCGACAGGGAATGGCTGAAGCTTTCTTT.

J is TRBJ2-1 and V is TRBV20-1; 12 bases line up with TRBD2. This CDR3 contains 14 residues. Germline assignment: CDR1 DFQATT and CDR2 SNEGSKA (reference sequence). V dropped 3 bases and J dropped 9; count of bases not matched to a gene: 6. The CDR3 nucleotides read TGCAGTGCTAGGACTAGCGGGAGATTGAGTGAGCAGTTCTTC. This translates into CSARTSGRLSEQFF.

This clonotype was counted many times. V is TRBV15 and J is TRBJ2-3; TRBD2 agrees at 10 bases. J gave up 2 bases and V 1 base, and 3 bases lay outside the gene matches. From germline, CDR1 is LNHNV and CDR2 YYDKDF (reference sequence). This CDR3 spans 16 amino acids. The CDR3 here is CATSRGLAGVTDTQYF. The CDR3 DNA follows: TGTGCCACCAGCAGAGGTCTAGCGGGGGTCACAGATACGCAGTATTTT.

The sample holds many counts of this clonotype. At one end, the junction sequence differs from germline, possibly due to a read error. The chain links TRBV5-1 to TRBJ2-7; possibly TRBD1 or TRBD2 for D (6 bases each). The CDR3 runs to 15 residues. The germline CDR1 and CDR2 sequences are SGHRS and YFSETQ. The CDR3 is CASSLGQGGSYEQYF. The DNA of the CDR3 is TGTGCCAGCAGTTTAGGGCAAGGGGGGTCCTACGAGCAGTACTTC.

This chain links TRBV7-6 with TRBJ2-1; possible D gene TRBD1, 6 bases. The CDR3 has 16 residues. With 5 bases removed from V and 1 base from J, the gap between germline ends came to 15 bases. The germline gives CDR1 SGHVS, CDR2 FNYEAQ. The CDR3 region is CASSSLQGPSYNEQFF. DNA of the CDR3: TGTGCCAGCAGCAGTCTACAGGGACCGTCCTACAATGAGCAGTTCTTC.

The chain joins TRBV10-3 to TRBJ2-7, with TRBD1 matching over 9 bases. CDR1 and CDR2 (germline): ENHRY, SYGVKD. J gave up 2 bases and V 2 bases, and 1 base lay outside the gene matches. The CDR3 runs 14 residues. The CDR3 region is CAISEGTGTYEQYF. The DNA for the CDR3 is TGTGCCATCAGTGAGGGGACAGGGACCTACGAGCAGTACTTC.

Points on this clonotype: Given a much more abundant clone one base away, this may be a read error. The chain uses TRBV4-2 and TRBJ2-1, with 7 bases fitting TRBD2. There are 16 residues in the CDR3. V lost 8 bases, J lost 7 bases, and 17 bases stayed unmatched. The V gene's germline CDR1 is LGHNA and CDR2 YNFKEQ. The chain's CDR3 is CASSEGEGGPLNEQFF. The CDR3 bases are TGTGCCAGCTCTGAGGGTGAGGGAGGGCCGTTGAATGAGCAGTTCTTC.

This clonotype appeared a few times. This chain uses TRBV5-6 with TRBJ2-3; D call uncertain. Germline V gene sequence: CDR1 SGHDT, CDR2 YYEEEE. V was cut by 2 bases and J by 4 bases, with 11 bases left in between. This CDR3 has 14 residues. DNA for the CDR3: TGTGCCAGCAGCTTTAAGGGTTTCGCAGATACGCAGTATTTT. This sequence encodes CASSFKGFADTQYF.

The rearrangement uses TRBV20-1 and TRBJ2-1, with 11 bases matching TRBD2. CDR1 DFQATT and CDR2 SNEGSKA come from the germline V gene (reference sequence). Unmatched junction bases numbered 14, after V lost 6 bases and J lost 7 bases. This CDR3 is 16 amino acids long. CDR3 nucleotides: TGCAGTGCGGTTCCCACACTAGCGGGGGCCCGGAATGAGCAGTTCTTC. Amino acids: CSAVPTLAGARNEQFF.